This T cell receptor (beta chain) was captured by sequencing in a study of human T cells and chemical hapten exposure (dated by TCRdb to about 2021). At the level of the whole study: Libraries were combined into a pool for sequencing, and differences in TCR yield between samples came mainly from small differences in library volumes within the pool. This study followed changes in the peripheral blood TCR repertoire in vivo during primary and secondary sensitization of alopecia patients to the hapten diphenylcyclopropenone (DPC). Both TCR alpha and TCR beta chains were sequenced from each blood RNA sample. What the research found in general, with its limitations: DPC sensitization did not change the number of TCRs with a frequency above 1 in 1000, and there was no evidence of changes in global repertoire structure. After repeated subsampling, the strength of the expansion versus patch-test correlation and the threshold at which it became significant changed.

Ten or more counts support this clonotype. The antigen it recognizes is unknown. Base quality data are lacking; no much larger clone is found one base away. Library preparation was by RACE. Sequencing instrument: NextSeq 500. During library preparation, unique molecular identifiers were attached to individual cDNA molecules so that TCRs could be counted in a quantitative, reproducible way. For the original study's pipeline: The median number of TCRs per sample was roughly 100,000, ranging from about 23,224 to 750,000. V, J and CDR3 annotation of the TCR reads was carried out using the Decombinator software suite. For the PS versus PT1 abundance plots, all samples were subsampled to the same number of TCRs (28,000). TCRs were defined as expanded if absent before sensitization and observed at least eight times at the 2-week time point. The raw public data were reprocessed by TCRdb itself: fastp quality trimming at Q25, MiXCR clonotype calling, in-frame beta chains only. All rows with the same CDR3 protein become a single entry with the most common DNA and genes. TCRdb, rather than the study authors, made the V and J calls. This sample comprises around 47,000 distinct CDR3 sequences, 3% to 4.5% of them detected only once. The ten largest clones add up to around 6% of the sample.

Measured from the cysteine to the phenylalanine, the CDR3 is 16 residues long. The CDR3 DNA has 48 bases and is translated from base 1. Trimming removed 5 bases from V and 2 bases from J, leaving 18 bases between the germline ends. The CDR1 and CDR2 encoded by the germline V gene are SGHDT and YYEEEE. The sample's time point label is to be understood as: healthy volunteer bleed at 6 weeks. Total RNA was extracted from unfractionated whole blood collected in Tempus Blood RNA tubes. Five or six healthy volunteers served as TCR sequencing controls and were bled at day 0, 2 weeks and 6 weeks. The sequence came from a human donor in good health. Some clones in this sample may be carry-over from other donors' samples. Sequenced input: whole blood. In this chain, TRBV5-6 is recombined with TRBJ2-3; 6 matching bases give a weak D call of TRBD2. The bases are TGTGCCAGCAGTTCCCGCGGGGCGGTCTTCACAGATACGCAGTATTTT. Its protein is CASSSRGAVFTDTQYF.